The rows below give T cell receptor beta chains drawn from one sample of a study of T cell responses to AZD1222 COVID-19 vaccine. The data were produced by immunoSEQ multiplex PCR, yet TCRdb's version contains in-frame clones alone and is incomplete. The sample gives 89,000 or so clones, around 85% of which show up once; roughly 7.9% is in the top ten. Sequenced material: peripheral blood, taken on day 0 of AZD1222 vaccination. The receptors were gathered from an adult in good health. Both conserved end residues are part of each CDR3. The order of the fields is J gene, clone size, V gene, D gene, CDR3 protein, CDR3 DNA. A D gene is named only where the DNA matches it firmly. Clone size is not always given. Where it is, it says once, few, many or a class for expanded clones.

J: TRBJ1-1
size: once
V: TRBV7-9
D: -
CDR3: CASSLSSGTTEAFF
DNA: TGTGCCAGCAGCTTATCATCAGGGACCACTGAAGCTTTCTTT

J: TRBJ2-4
size: -
V: TRBV30
D: TRBD2
CDR3: CAWSPNGSGSGAKNIQYF
DNA: TGTGCCTGGAGTCCTAACGGTAGCGGGAGTGGAGCCAAAAACATTCAGTACTTC

J: TRBJ2-7
size: -
V: TRBV3-1/TRBV3-2
D: -
CDR3: CASSQNYEQYF
DNA: TGTGCCAGCAGCCAGAACTACGAGCAGTACTTC

J: TRBJ1-5
size: -
V: TRBV19
D: -
CDR3: CASRSLQGNEDQPQHF
DNA: TGTGCCAGTCGATCCCTACAGGGAAACGAAGATCAGCCCCAGCATTTT

J: TRBJ2-4
size: -
V: TRBV28
D: -
CDR3: CASSLPTLGWASIQYF
DNA: TGTGCCAGCAGTTTGCCCACACTAGGATGGGCTTCGATTCAGTACTTC

J: TRBJ2-2
size: -
V: TRBV29-1
D: TRBD1
CDR3: CSVGQGAGELFF
DNA: TGCAGCGTTGGACAGGGGGCCGGGGAGCTGTTTTTT

J: TRBJ2-2
size: once
V: TRBV27
D: -
CDR3: CASSLWGSGELFF
DNA: TGTGCCAGCAGTCTTTGGGGGTCCGGGGAGCTGTTTTTT

J: TRBJ2-5
size: -
V: TRBV24-1
D: -
CDR3: CATSDSVANFQETQYF
DNA: TGTGCCACCAGTGATTCGGTAGCTAACTTCCAAGAGACCCAGTACTTC

J: TRBJ2-1
size: once
V: TRBV28
D: TRBD2
CDR3: CASSFLAGYNEQFF
DNA: TGTGCCAGCAGTTTCCTAGCGGGGTACAATGAGCAGTTCTTC

J: TRBJ1-2
size: -
V: TRBV6-6
D: -
CDR3: CASSPIGIYGYTF
DNA: TGTGCCAGCAGCCCCATAGGGATCTATGGCTACACCTTC

J: TRBJ1-5
size: -
V: TRBV11-1
D: -
CDR3: CASSLSSNQPQHF
DNA: TGTGCCAGCAGCTTGAGTAGCAATCAGCCCCAGCATTTT

J: TRBJ2-1
size: -
V: TRBV27
D: TRBD2
CDR3: CASSSGLAVYNEQFF
DNA: TGTGCCAGCAGTTCCGGACTAGCGGTTTACAATGAGCAGTTCTTC

J: TRBJ1-5
size: -
V: TRBV6-1
D: TRBD1
CDR3: CASSEAPGQGPDQPQHF
DNA: TGTGCCAGCAGTGAAGCGCCGGGACAGGGGCCTGATCAGCCCCAGCATTTT

J: TRBJ1-2
size: -
V: TRBV30
D: -
CDR3: CAWSGTTVVRYTF
DNA: TGTGCCTGGAGTGGTACGACAGTAGTTCGTTACACCTTC

J: TRBJ1-2
size: -
V: TRBV27
D: -
CDR3: CASSLSGGVGYGYTF
DNA: TGTGCCAGCAGTTTGTCGGGTGGGGTTGGGTATGGCTACACCTTC

J: TRBJ2-1
size: once
V: TRBV11-2
D: TRBD2
CDR3: CASRTGGDEQFF
DNA: TGTGCCAGCAGGACGGGGGGAGATGAGCAGTTCTTC

J: TRBJ1-5
size: -
V: TRBV19
D: -
CDR3: CASTQDRASNQPQHF
DNA: TGTGCCAGTACCCAAGACAGAGCTAGCAATCAGCCCCAGCATTTT

J: TRBJ2-3
size: few
V: TRBV15
D: -
CDR3: CATSRRRVNRVNTDTQYF
DNA: TGTGCCACCAGCAGGAGGAGGGTAAACAGGGTTAACACAGATACGCAGTATTTT

J: TRBJ2-7
size: once
V: TRBV11-2
D: TRBD1
CDR3: CASSLWDRAGEQYF
DNA: TGTGCCAGCAGCTTATGGGACAGGGCAGGGGAGCAGTACTTC

J: TRBJ2-1
size: -
V: TRBV7-2
D: -
CDR3: CASSLGIAPTMTQFF
DNA: TGTGCCAGCAGCTTGGGTATAGCTCCTACAATGACCCAGTTCTTC

J: TRBJ2-7
size: -
V: TRBV18
D: -
CDR3: CASSPPSSYEQYF
DNA: TGTGCCAGCTCACCGCCAAGCTCCTACGAGCAGTACTTC

J: TRBJ2-5
size: -
V: TRBV6-5
D: -
CDR3: CASRPTGTQQETQYF
DNA: TGTGCCAGCAGACCCACCGGGACCCAACAAGAGACCCAGTACTTC

J: TRBJ2-1
size: -
V: TRBV5-1
D: TRBD1
CDR3: CASSARDRAVNEQFF
DNA: TGCGCCAGCAGCGCCCGGGACAGGGCTGTCAATGAGCAGTTCTTC

J: TRBJ2-7
size: -
V: TRBV3-1/TRBV3-2
D: TRBD2
CDR3: CASSQAGAGGPREQYF
DNA: TGTGCCAGCAGCCAAGCGGGGGCGGGAGGGCCGAGGGAGCAGTACTTC

J: TRBJ1-1
size: -
V: TRBV29-1
D: -
CDR3: CSADENTEAFF
DNA: TGCAGCGCAGACGAGAACACTGAAGCTTTCTTT

J: TRBJ2-1
size: -
V: TRBV19
D: TRBD2
CDR3: CASSIRLAGGHEQFF
DNA: TGTGCCAGTAGTATAAGGCTAGCGGGAGGGCATGAGCAGTTCTTC

J: TRBJ1-4
size: -
V: TRBV28
D: -
CDR3: CASRIGTAMEKLFF
DNA: TGTGCCAGCAGGATCGGGACGGCAATGGAAAAACTGTTTTTT

J: TRBJ1-4
size: -
V: TRBV7-9
D: -
CDR3: CASSTTGTDNEKLFF
DNA: TGTGCCAGCAGCACAACCGGGACGGATAATGAAAAACTGTTTTTT

J: TRBJ1-3
size: once
V: TRBV9
D: -
CDR3: CASSVEGRISGNTIYF
DNA: TGTGCCAGCAGCGTAGAGGGACGTATTTCTGGAAACACCATATATTTT

J: TRBJ1-4
size: -
V: TRBV2
D: TRBD1
CDR3: CASIRGQTNEKLFF
DNA: TGTGCCAGCATTCGGGGACAGACTAATGAAAAACTGTTTTTT

J: TRBJ2-1
size: -
V: TRBV5-1
D: -
CDR3: CASSLDGSPREQFF
DNA: TGCGCCAGCAGCTTGGATGGCAGCCCGAGGGAGCAGTTCTTC

J: TRBJ1-5
size: few
V: TRBV2
D: -
CDR3: CASQGGNQPQHF
DNA: TGTGCCAGTCAGGGCGGGAATCAGCCCCAGCATTTT

J: TRBJ1-5
size: -
V: TRBV27
D: TRBD1
CDR3: CASSSSPKGQGSNQPQHF
DNA: TGTGCCAGCAGCTCAAGCCCCAAGGGACAGGGGAGCAATCAGCCCCAGCATTTT

J: TRBJ1-5
size: -
V: TRBV28
D: -
CDR3: CASSLSSQGRNQPQHF
DNA: TGTGCCAGCAGTTTGAGCAGTCAGGGAAGAAATCAGCCCCAGCATTTT

J: TRBJ2-1
size: once
V: TRBV19
D: -
CDR3: CASSIHNEQFF
DNA: TGTGCCAGTAGTATTCACAATGAGCAGTTCTTC

J: TRBJ2-7
size: -
V: TRBV27
D: -
CDR3: CASSPLGRGMSEQYF
DNA: TGTGCCAGCAGCCCCCTGGGGAGGGGGATGAGTGAGCAGTACTTC

J: TRBJ2-3
size: once
V: TRBV4-1
D: -
CDR3: CASSHSRRASPDTQYF
DNA: TGCGCCAGCAGCCACTCCCGGCGGGCCTCTCCAGATACGCAGTATTTT

J: TRBJ2-2
size: -
V: TRBV28
D: -
CDR3: CASSATGNTGELFF
DNA: TGTGCCAGCAGTGCGACAGGCAACACCGGGGAGCTGTTTTTT

J: TRBJ1-5
size: -
V: TRBV15
D: TRBD1
CDR3: CATSSDRDRGAGQPQHF
DNA: TGTGCCACCAGCAGTGACCGGGACAGGGGAGCCGGTCAGCCCCAGCATTTT

J: TRBJ2-3
size: -
V: TRBV13
D: TRBD2
CDR3: CASSILRGRAGGTQYF
DNA: TGTGCCAGCAGTATCTTGCGTGGGAGGGCCGGCGGTACGCAGTATTTT

J: TRBJ2-7
size: few
V: TRBV9
D: -
CDR3: CASSSNRVPLEQYF
DNA: TGTGCCAGCAGCTCCAACAGGGTTCCGCTCGAGCAGTACTTC

J: TRBJ2-2
size: -
V: TRBV5-1
D: -
CDR3: CASSSPGADTGELFF
DNA: TGCGCCAGCAGCTCACCAGGGGCGGACACCGGGGAGCTGTTTTTT

J: TRBJ2-2
size: -
V: TRBV5-1
D: -
CDR3: CASSLQMNTGELFF
DNA: TGCGCCAGCAGCTTGCAGATGAACACCGGGGAGCTGTTTTTT

J: TRBJ2-7
size: -
V: TRBV6-5
D: -
CDR3: CASRHVDDYEQYF
DNA: TGTGCCAGCAGGCACGTAGACGACTACGAGCAGTACTTC

J: TRBJ1-3
size: -
V: TRBV18
D: -
CDR3: CASSQVYGLGNTIYF
DNA: TGTGCCAGCTCTCAAGTCTACGGGTTGGGAAACACCATATATTTT

J: TRBJ1-2
size: -
V: TRBV19
D: -
CDR3: CASSSPTSGNYGYTF
DNA: TGTGCCAGTAGTTCACCCACATCGGGGAACTATGGCTACACCTTC

J: TRBJ2-7
size: -
V: TRBV19
D: -
CDR3: CASSRGDTYIRDEQYF
DNA: TGTGCCAGTAGCCGTGGGGACACCTATATCCGGGACGAGCAGTACTTC

J: TRBJ2-1
size: -
V: TRBV6-5
D: TRBD2
CDR3: CASSYSGEGRGQFF
DNA: TGTGCCAGCAGTTACTCGGGGGAGGGCCGGGGGCAGTTCTTC

J: TRBJ1-6
size: -
V: TRBV9
D: -
CDR3: CASSVDEGSYNSPLHF
DNA: TGTGCCAGCAGCGTAGACGAGGGGTCCTATAATTCACCCCTCCACTTT

J: TRBJ2-3
size: -
V: TRBV29-1
D: TRBD2
CDR3: CSAKIRLAGKVDTQYF
DNA: TGCAGCGCCAAAATTAGACTAGCGGGAAAGGTAGATACGCAGTATTTT

J: TRBJ1-5
size: -
V: TRBV7-3
D: TRBD1
CDR3: CASSGTAKDSNQPQHF
DNA: TGTGCCAGCAGCGGGACAGCCAAAGATAGCAATCAGCCCCAGCATTTT

J: TRBJ1-2
size: once
V: TRBV28
D: TRBD1
CDR3: CASSNPQGPYGYTF
DNA: TGTGCCAGCAGTAATCCACAGGGGCCCTATGGCTACACCTTC

J: TRBJ1-4
size: -
V: TRBV29-1
D: -
CDR3: CSVERTGDNEKLFF
DNA: TGCAGCGTTGAACGGACGGGGGACAATGAAAAACTGTTTTTT